Presented here are 17 T cell receptor beta chains from one specimen sequenced in a study of blood T cell repertoires in COVID-19 (dated by TCRdb to between 2020 and 2021). Receptors were amplified or captured by the immunoSEQ multiplex PCR assay. TCRdb holds this immuneACCESS table with in-frame rearrangements only. Some clones are missing; in checked studies, unresolved V genes explain under half, and the rest has no known cause. The sample table holds about 78,000 clones, of which 90% were seen once. The ten largest clones represent around 0.96% of the sample. Sequenced material: peripheral blood. The origin of the receptors is a woman between 45 and 60 years old in a cohort sampled during active COVID-19.

In DNA form, the CDR3 reads TGCGCCAGCAGCTTGGACCCAGGGGGCATAGTGGACGTTGGCTACACCTTC. As protein: CASSLDPGGIVDVGYTF. The rearrangement links TRBV5-1 to TRBJ1-2; 8 bases line up with TRBD1. The CDR3 length is 17 residues. Germline trimming cut 0 bases from V and 7 bases from J; bases unmatched to any gene: 14. Germline V gene lookup returns CDR1 SGHRS and CDR2 YFSETQ. The full variable domain, completed using reference TRBV5-1 and TRBJ1-2, is KAGVTQTPRYLIKTRGQQVTLSCSPISGHRSVSWYQQTPGQGLQFLFEYFSETQRNKGNFPGRFSGRQFSNSRSEMNVSTLELGDSALYLCASSLDPGGIVDVGYTFGSGTRLTVV.

The genes are TRBV28 and TRBJ1-4; tentatively, D is TRBD1 (6 bases). The CDR3 has 15 residues. Trimming took 5 bases from V and 0 from J, leaving 10 bases between them. CDR1 is MDHEN, CDR2 SYDVKM, per germline. The CDR3 coding sequence is TGTGCCAGCAGTCTGGACAGAGCAACTAATGAAAAACTGTTTTTT. It encodes CASSLDRATNEKLFF.

The chain links TRBV7-3 to TRBJ1-3, with TRBD1 as a possible D gene (6 bases). V was cut by 5 bases and J by 0 bases, with 11 bases left in between. From germline, CDR1 is SGHTA and CDR2 FQGTGA. The CDR3 contains 15 residues. The CDR3 is CASSPDRSSGNTIYF. The CDR3 DNA sequence: TGTGCCAGCAGCCCTGACAGGAGCTCTGGAAACACCATATATTTT.

The rearrangement joins TRBV9 to TRBJ2-5; D may be TRBD1 (6 bases). Trimming cost V 4 bases and J 4 bases, with 20 bases left between them. Germline V CDR1 and CDR2: SGDLS, YYNGEE. The CDR3 runs to 16 residues. CDR3 residues: CASSPHRVRSLETQYF. The CDR3, as DNA: TGTGCCAGCAGCCCTCACAGGGTTAGGTCCTTAGAGACCCAGTACTTC.

The V gene is TRBV27, the J gene TRBJ1-4, with D possibly being TRBD1 (5 bases). This CDR3 spans 14 amino acids. CDR1 MNHEY and CDR2 SMNVEV come from the germline V gene (reference sequence). Trimming stripped 2 bases from V and 14 bases from J, with 18 bases between. The CDR3 here is CASSLRSGTPELFF. The CDR3 nucleotides are TGTGCCAGCAGTTTAAGGAGCGGGACTCCTGAGCTGTTTTTT.

This sequence joins TRBV4-1 and TRBJ2-1; TRBD2 matches at 13 bases. V dropped 0 bases and J dropped 7; count of bases not matched to a gene: 6. Germline CDR1 reads MGHRA; CDR2 reads YSYEKL. The CDR3 spans 17 residues. The CDR3 DNA sequence: TGCGCCAGCAGCCAAGATGGACTAGCGGGAGTTGGGAATGAGCAGTTCTTC. It is translated as CASSQDGLAGVGNEQFF.

Comment on this clone: Other DNA variants within this sample encode the same CDR3. This rearrangement joins TRBV11-2 to TRBJ1-1; TRBD1 agrees at 8 bases. Trimming removed 1 base from V and 0 bases from J; junction bases left unmatched: 1. The CDR3 is 15 residues long. Germline CDR1 SGHAT, CDR2 FQNNGV. Written as DNA, the CDR3 is TGTGCCAGCAGCTTAGTGGGACAGGTGAACACTGAAGCTTTCTTT. This encodes CASSLVGQVNTEAFF.

The chain joins TRBV18 to TRBJ1-5, with a tentative D call TRBD1 (6 bases). V lost 5 bases and J 0 bases, leaving 17 bases between the germline ends. In germline, CDR1 is KGHSH, CDR2 LQKENI. The CDR3 is 17 amino acids. As DNA, the CDR3 is TGTGCCAGCTCAGCGCCAGGGGCACGAAATAGCAATCAGCCCCAGCATTTT. Protein: CASSAPGARNSNQPQHF.

The chain carries TRBV24-1 and TRBJ2-1; a weak D match, TRBD2 (6 bases). Germline CDR1 KGHDR, CDR2 SFDVKD. The length of the CDR3 is 16 residues. Trimming pared 4 bases from V and 0 bases from J, leaving 12 bases between. The CDR3 DNA reads as TGTGCCACCAGTGAGAGGGCGGGAAGCTCCTACAATGAGCAGTTCTTC. This codes for CATSERAGSSYNEQFF.

The rearrangement joins TRBV4-1 to TRBJ2-6; weak D call: TRBD2 (5 bases). The V end was cut by 4 bases, the J end by 0 bases, with 19 bases between. Looked up from germline, CDR1 is MGHRA and CDR2 is YSYEKL. This CDR3 comprises 19 residues. In nucleotides, the CDR3 is TGCGCCAGCAGCCCGGGATGGGGTCCTGCCGTCTCTGGGGCCAACGTCCTGACTTTC. Encoded protein: CASSPGWGPAVSGANVLTF.

The CDR3 here is CASSYAGGRDEQFF. The DNA of the CDR3 is TGTGCCAGCAGTTACGCGGGAGGGCGCGATGAGCAGTTCTTC. V gene TRBV6-5 combines with J gene TRBJ2-1; TRBD2 matches 9 bases. The V and J ends lost 2 bases and 8 bases, in that order; junction bases with no gene match: 4. CDR3 length: 14 amino acids. Germline-derived CDR1 and CDR2 are MNHEY and SVGAGI.

V usage is TRBV6-1 and J usage is TRBJ1-1; the D is unclear. The germline V and J ends were trimmed by 0 bases and 8 bases, with 10 bases remaining between them. This CDR3 is built from 13 residues. Per germline, CDR1 MNHNS and CDR2 SASEGT. CDR3 sequence (DNA): TGTGCCAGCAGTGAAGCCAAGAGATCCGAAGCTTTCTTT. Its protein product is CASSEAKRSEAFF.

This chain uses TRBV30 with TRBJ2-7; 9 positions match TRBD2. The germline CDR1 and CDR2 sequences are GTSNPN and SVGIG (reference sequence). V lost 2 bases, J lost 0 bases, and 2 bases stayed unmatched. There are 14 residues in the CDR3. In nucleotides, the CDR3 is TGTGCCTGGAGTCTAGCGGGATCCTCCTACGAGCAGTACTTC. Translated, it gives CAWSLAGSSYEQYF.

The count of this clone is one. DNA of the CDR3: TGTGCCAGCGCGGACTCCAAACTGGCGCAGTTCTTC. It codes for CASADSKLAQFF. This chain connects TRBV28 to TRBJ2-1; possibly TRBD2 for D (5 bases). Trimming cost V 8 bases and J 12 bases, with 17 bases left between them. This CDR3 has 12 amino acids. Germline CDR1 and CDR2: MDHEN and SYDVKM.

V and J are TRBV6-5 and TRBJ1-5; weak D call: TRBD1 (5 bases). This CDR3 has 15 amino acids. V lost 8 bases, J lost 0 bases, and 14 bases lay in between. Germline V lookup: CDR1 MNHEY, CDR2 SVGAGI. The CDR3 sequence is CASGGGGNSNQPQHF. As DNA, the CDR3 is TGTGCCAGCGGGGGGGGAGGAAATAGCAATCAGCCCCAGCATTTT.

The rearrangement links TRBV5-6 to TRBJ2-7; no reliable D call. Germline-derived CDR1 and CDR2 are SGHDT and YYEEEE. Between the trimmed V and J ends, which lost 0 bases and 8 bases, there was a span of 15 bases. The CDR3 extends over 14 amino acids. The CDR3 reads CASSLGAVPSKQYF. Written as DNA, the CDR3 is TGTGCCAGCAGCTTGGGGGCAGTCCCCTCGAAGCAGTACTTC. Full variable domain (missing parts from reference TRBV5-6 and TRBJ2-7): DAGVTQSPTHLIKTRGQQVTLRCSPKSGHDTVSWYQQALGQGPQFIFQYYEEEERQRGNFPDRFSGHQFPNYSSELNVNALLLGDSALYLCASSLGAVPSKQYFGPGTRLTVT.

Only one count was recorded for this clone. The chain combines TRBV5-1 with TRBJ2-2; D may be TRBD1 (6 bases). The CDR3 sequence is 15 residues long. Germline values: CDR1 SGHRS, CDR2 YFSETQ. V lost 3 bases and J 4 bases, leaving 13 bases between the germline ends. CDR3 bases: TGCGCCAGCAGCTGGGGCAGGGACACCACCGGGGAGCTGTTTTTT. Translation: CASSWGRDTTGELFF. The whole variable domain, filled in from reference TRBV5-1 and TRBJ2-2, reads KAGVTQTPRYLIKTRGQQVTLSCSPISGHRSVSWYQQTPGQGLQFLFEYFSETQRNKGNFPGRFSGRQFSNSRSEMNVSTLELGDSALYLCASSWGRDTTGELFFGEGSRLTVL.